This T cell receptor (beta chain) was recorded in a study of cytomegalovirus exposure and HLA in healthy donors. As for the study in general: Roughly 180 million T cells yielded some 120 million unique TCR beta sequences in earlier analysis.

This CDR3 is 10 amino acids long. Germline V lookup: CDR1 DFQATT, CDR2 SNEGSKA (reference sequence). V was trimmed by 6 bases and J by 3 bases, leaving 3 bases between them. A multiplex PCR was run with 60 Vbeta primers and 13 Jbeta primers. Libraries were prepared by immunoSEQ multiplex PCR; TCRdb keeps only in-frame clonotypes and omits some of them. The sample lists under 200,000 clones, 80% to 90% occurring once. This clone has just one count. Regarding donors, all were healthy bone marrow donors. The chain links TRBV20-1 to TRBJ2-1, with no clear D. Sequencing used PBMCs. This sequence was found in a woman in her 30s in good health and CMV-seronegative. The CDR3 loop is CSAYYNEQFF. CDR3 coding DNA: TGCAGTGCCTACTACAATGAGCAGTTCTTC.